This T cell receptor beta chain was observed in a study of glioma-infiltrating T cells (dated by TCRdb to the mid-2010s). About the study as a whole: The low-grade gliomas were WHO grade II oligodendrogliomas or astrocytomas, while the glioblastomas were WHO grade IV tumors sampled at initial diagnosis rather than at recurrent diagnosis. Each tissue-infiltrating repertoire was compared with the same patient's peripheral blood repertoire to measure divergence between tissue and blood T-cell populations. Blood libraries targeted about 4.5- to 10-fold sequencing coverage of 750,000 to 1,000,000 peripheral T cells. Sequencing of TCR alpha- and beta-chain repertoires was performed on glioma tissue, on non-neoplastic brain tissue, and on matched peripheral blood mononuclear cells. Before surgery, glioma patients were given dexamethasone for six or fewer days. The paired cohort comprised three low-grade glioma patients, eight or nine primary glioblastoma patients and three non-glioma patients contributing non-neoplastic brain tissue.

The CDR3, from cysteine to phenylalanine, totals 14 residues. Of the read, only the CDR3 DNA is kept; its 42 bases are in frame from base 1. CDR1 and CDR2, looked up from the germline V gene, are MDHEN and SYDVKM. A distance of 11 bases separates the germline ends of V and J, which lose 4 bases and 2 bases respectively. The study at large found these results: VJ-independent divergence between tissue and blood was lower than expected in non-neoplastic patients but higher than expected in all gliomas, particularly low-grade gliomas. Group comparisons rested on small numbers: three non-neoplastic, three low-grade glioma and under ten glioblastoma patients. Very few CDR3 sequences were shared between tissue and blood, attributed to high CDR3 diversity and limited sampling. Patients with low tissue-blood divergence were marked by a signature set of shared blood CDR3 motifs, and this signature set was depleted in highly divergent patients.

As concerns this clonotype: Its antigen has not been determined. A much larger clone lies one base from this, so it may be a read error.

Surgical brain or tumor specimens were cryofrozen in liquid nitrogen immediately after resection, and peripheral blood cells were collected concurrently. TCR alpha and beta CDR3 regions were amplified with the iRepertoire nested amplicon-rescue multiplex PCR (arm-PCR) platform from RNA. One-step reverse transcription and amplification used about 100-400 ng of tissue mRNA or PBMC total RNA as input. After bead purification, a secondary multiplex PCR added Illumina adapters, and libraries were gel-purified between 200 and 400 bp. Libraries carried internal 6-nucleotide barcodes used for demultiplexing. Sequencing of the libraries was done on an Illumina MiSeq using 2x220 or 2x250 nucleotide paired-end reads. Concerning the study's data processing: Paired reads were merged using FLASH 1.2.11 and were aligned to the GRCh37 human genome using BWA-MEM, after which TRA and TRB reads were extracted. V and J assignment used an IMGT-derived reference of cassette sequences and CDR3 motifs that included pseudogenes. Three-frame translation of reads was performed, and productive CDR3s were defined as those with a C...FGXG motif and no stop codons. A clonotype was defined as a unique combination of a V-J cassette pair and a CDR3 amino acid sequence. Hamming distance filtering was applied to reads, with thresholds set by the sequence error rate of each sample in mapped regions. Through fastp at Q25 and MiXCR, TCRdb rebuilt clones from the public reads, retaining in-frame beta chains. Each record represents a unique CDR3 protein, reported with the most common genes and DNA among its rows. These V and J calls derive from TCRdb rather than the authors' analysis. Counted in this sample were 300,000 to 450,000 distinct CDR3 sequences; less than 50% of them appeared once. The ten largest clones take up around 11% of the sample.

Recombination joined TRBV28 with TRBJ1-1; matching of 5 bases hints at TRBD1 as the D gene. The sample taken for sequencing was glioma tissue, nonneoplastic brain tissue, or PBMCs (not recorded which). This TCR was recovered from a human donor with low-grade glioma or glioblastoma, undergoing nonglioma brain surgery, or in good health (not recorded which). Read as DNA, the sequence is TGTGCCAGCAGTTATATTGACAGAAACACTGAAGCTTTCTTT. Its protein product is CASSYIDRNTEAFF.